This note documents a single TCR beta chain sequence. It has no known antigen specificity. It has no much larger one-base neighbor in the sample; base qualities were not kept. Whole blood was collected in K2EDTA tubes by collaborating institutions according to the institutions' own protocols. For TCRbeta analysis, collaborators shipped samples as frozen whole blood, isolated PBMCs, or DNA extracted from either of those sample types. From the cysteine through the phenylalanine, the CDR3 covers 13 amino acids. Only the CDR3 part of the read is kept: 39 bases, read in frame from the first base. The CDR1 and CDR2 encoded by the germline V gene (reference sequence) are GTSNPN and SVGIG. V lost 5 bases and J lost 5 bases, and the count of bases not matched to a germline gene is 5. This entry comes from a study of blood T cell repertoires in COVID-19 (dated by TCRdb to about 2020). A note on the overall study: Collaborator samples came from the United States, Italy and Spain and covered acute and convalescent phases of COVID-19. The material from the prospective study consisted of cDNA or gDNA derived from T cells, B-cell-depleted T cells, or PBMCs. The dataset comprised deeply sampled blood TCRbeta repertoires from subjects exposed to, actively infected with, or recovered from COVID-19. The repertoires were released in a freely available public database meant as a resource for research on the immune response to SARS-CoV-2. The samples were drawn from the first 160 participants of the ongoing ImmuneRACE study and from 1,254 subjects provided by 6 global collaborators. A de-identified subject ID, COVID-19 status, age in years and sex were almost always included in the sample metadata. Where available, HLA class I and class II types were obtained from metadata supplied by the sample provider rather than from assay-based typing.

TCRbeta CDR3 regions were amplified from genomic DNA by means of the immunoSEQ Assay, a bias-controlled multiplex PCR. Regarding the original processing steps: The number of nucleated cells in each sample was estimated by amplification of reference gene primers within the assay. To quantify the absolute abundance of each unique TCRbeta CDR3 rearrangement, sequence reads were collapsed and filtered. For each sample, productive Simpson clonality was calculated as the square root of Simpson's diversity index over productive rearrangements. This immuneACCESS table, as held by TCRdb, lists in-frame sequences with V and J called but not all clones. Of the missing ones, under half trace to an unresolved V gene in checked studies; the others have no known cause. That table furnishes V, J and clone size, whereas the DNA furnished D and trimming. For this sample the table gives 75,000 or so clones, of which roughly 83% were detected only once. The ten largest clones represent about 20% of the sample.

The investigation overall reported the following: How much clinical and demographic metadata was included differed by source and by participant, and the metadata was provided uncurated.

This sequence was found in an elderly woman with acute or convalescent COVID-19. Sequencing used peripheral blood. The chain uses TRBV30 and TRBJ1-1, with 10 junctional bases fitting TRBD1. The DNA is as follows: TGTGCCTGGGAAGGACAGGGGGGGACTGAAGCTTTCTTT. Translation gives CAWEGQGGTEAFF.